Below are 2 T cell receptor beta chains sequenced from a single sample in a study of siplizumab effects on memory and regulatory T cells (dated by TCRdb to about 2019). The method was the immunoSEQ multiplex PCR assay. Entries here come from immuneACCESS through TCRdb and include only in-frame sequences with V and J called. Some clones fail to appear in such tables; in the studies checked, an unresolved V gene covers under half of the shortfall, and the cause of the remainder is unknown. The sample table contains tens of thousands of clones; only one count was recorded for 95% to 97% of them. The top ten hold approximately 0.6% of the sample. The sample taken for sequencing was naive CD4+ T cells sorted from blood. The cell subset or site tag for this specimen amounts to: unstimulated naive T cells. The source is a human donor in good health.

As DNA, the CDR3 is TGTGCCAGCAGCTTGACTAGCGAGACAGATACGCAGTATTTT. This gives the protein CASSLTSETDTQYF. This chain links TRBV5-4 with TRBJ2-3; the match to TRBD2 covers 7 bases. This CDR3 region has 14 residues. Unmatched junction bases numbered 2, after V lost 1 base and J lost 3 bases. The germline V gene has CDR1 SGHNT and CDR2 YYREEE (reference sequence).

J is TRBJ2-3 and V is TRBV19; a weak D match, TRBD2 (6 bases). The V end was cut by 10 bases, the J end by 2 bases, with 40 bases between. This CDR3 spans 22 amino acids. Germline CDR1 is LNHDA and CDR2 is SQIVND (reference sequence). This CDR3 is CATKREDLGGKIRPINTDTQYF. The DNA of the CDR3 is TGTGCCACCAAGAGGGAGGACCTGGGCGGGAAGATCCGACCAATAAACACAGATACGCAGTATTTT.